Included here is one T cell receptor beta chain sequence, with context. Antigen: not known. The data belong to a study of cytomegalovirus exposure and HLA in healthy donors. With 60 Vbeta and 13 Jbeta primers, the PCR was carried out. Method: immunoSEQ multiplex PCR; TCRdb's copy keeps in-frame clones and lacks some. The data show about 200,000 clones, approximately 85% seen once. The J segment lost 1 base and the V segment lost 5 bases, leaving 2 bases of the junction unmatched. The CDR3 is made up of 14 amino acids. CDR1 is SGHTA and CDR2 is FQGNSA in the germline V gene. These donors, healthy bone marrow donors, were studied. General study findings and limits: Researchers catalogued under 200 TCR beta chains as cytomegalovirus-associated. One cluster of highly shared sequence variants probably arose as a sequencing artifact. There were some V segments, including TRBV6-2 and TRBV6-3, excluded as indistinguishable.

The chain couples TRBV7-2 to TRBJ2-3, with 8 positions matching TRBD2. The sequence was obtained from a woman in her 50s in good health and CMV-seropositive. The sequenced material came from PBMCs. CDR3 amino acids: CASSRGGGTDTQYF. CDR3 DNA sequence: TGTGCCAGCAGCCGGGGGGGTGGCACAGATACGCAGTATTTT.